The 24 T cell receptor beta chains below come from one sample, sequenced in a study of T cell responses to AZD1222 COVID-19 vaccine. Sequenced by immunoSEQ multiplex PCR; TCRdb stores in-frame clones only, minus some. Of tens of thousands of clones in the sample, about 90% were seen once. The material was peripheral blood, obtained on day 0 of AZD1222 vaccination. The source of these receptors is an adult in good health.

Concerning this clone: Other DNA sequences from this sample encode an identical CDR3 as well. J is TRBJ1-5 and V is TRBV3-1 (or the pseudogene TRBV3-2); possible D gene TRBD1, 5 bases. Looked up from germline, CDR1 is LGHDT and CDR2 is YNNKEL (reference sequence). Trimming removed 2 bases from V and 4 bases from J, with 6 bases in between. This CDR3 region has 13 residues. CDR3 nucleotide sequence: TGTGCCAGCAGCCAACAGGGTAATCAGCCCCAGCATTTT. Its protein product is CASSQQGNQPQHF.

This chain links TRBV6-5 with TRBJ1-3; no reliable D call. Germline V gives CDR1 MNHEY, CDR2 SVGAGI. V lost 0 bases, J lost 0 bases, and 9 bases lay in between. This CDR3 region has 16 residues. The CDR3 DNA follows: TGTGCCAGCAGTTACTCGAACTCCCGCTCTGGAAACACCATATATTTT. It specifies CASSYSNSRSGNTIYF.

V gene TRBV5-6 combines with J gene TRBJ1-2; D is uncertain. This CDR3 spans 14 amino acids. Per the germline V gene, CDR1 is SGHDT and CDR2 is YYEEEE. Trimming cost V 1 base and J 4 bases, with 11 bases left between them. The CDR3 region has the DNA TGTGCCAGCAGCTTGTCCAGGATCCGCTATGGCTACACCTTC. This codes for CASSLSRIRYGYTF. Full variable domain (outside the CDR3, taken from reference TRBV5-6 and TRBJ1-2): DAGVTQSPTHLIKTRGQQVTLRCSPKSGHDTVSWYQQALGQGPQFIFQYYEEEERQRGNFPDRFSGHQFPNYSSELNVNALLLGDSALYLCASSLSRIRYGYTFGSGTRLTVV.

CDR3 amino acids: CASSFRDFKNIQYF. The CDR3 DNA is TGTGCCAGCAGTTTCAGGGACTTCAAAAACATTCAGTACTTC. This chain uses TRBV6-2 or TRBV6-3 with TRBJ2-4, with D tentatively TRBD2 (6 bases). This CDR3 contains 14 residues. The germline V gene has CDR1 MNHEY and CDR2 SVGEGT. V lost 4 bases and J lost 3, with 10 bases in between.

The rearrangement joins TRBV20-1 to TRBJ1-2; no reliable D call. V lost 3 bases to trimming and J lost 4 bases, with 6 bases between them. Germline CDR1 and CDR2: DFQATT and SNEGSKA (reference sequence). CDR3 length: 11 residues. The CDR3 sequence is CSASGSYGYTF. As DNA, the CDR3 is TGCAGTGCTAGTGGTAGCTATGGCTACACCTTC.

The CDR3: CASSGNSISYEQYF. CDR3 sequence (DNA): TGTGCCAGCAGCGGAAACAGTATCTCCTACGAGCAGTACTTC. The V call is TRBV2, the J call TRBJ2-7; D is ambiguous. Germline CDR1 reads SNHLY; CDR2 reads FYNNEI. CDR3 length: 14 amino acids. V was trimmed by 6 bases and J by 0 bases, leaving 12 bases between them.

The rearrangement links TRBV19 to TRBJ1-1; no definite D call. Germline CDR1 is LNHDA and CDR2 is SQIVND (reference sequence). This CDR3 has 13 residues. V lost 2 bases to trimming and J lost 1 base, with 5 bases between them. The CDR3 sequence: CASSIWRNTEAFF. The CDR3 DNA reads TGTGCCAGTAGTATATGGAGGAACACTGAAGCTTTCTTT. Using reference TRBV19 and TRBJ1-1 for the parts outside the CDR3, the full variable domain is DGGITQSPKYLFRKEGQNVTLSCEQNLNHDAMYWYRQDPGQGLRLIYYSQIVNDFQKGDIAEGYSVSREKKESFPLTVTSAQKNPTAFYLCASSIWRNTEAFFGQGTRLTVV.

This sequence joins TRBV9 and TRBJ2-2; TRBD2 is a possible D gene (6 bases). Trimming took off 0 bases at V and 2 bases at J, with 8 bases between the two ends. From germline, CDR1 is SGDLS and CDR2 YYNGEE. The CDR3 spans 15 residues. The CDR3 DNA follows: TGTGCCAGCAGCGTAGGCGGGGCTAACACCGGGGAGCTGTTTTTT. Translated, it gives CASSVGGANTGELFF. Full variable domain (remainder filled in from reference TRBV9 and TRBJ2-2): DSGVTQTPKHLITATGQRVTLRCSPRSGDLSVYWYQQSLDQGLQFLIQYYNGEERAKGNILERFSAQQFPDLHSELNLSSLELGDSALYFCASSVGGANTGELFFGEGSRLTVL.

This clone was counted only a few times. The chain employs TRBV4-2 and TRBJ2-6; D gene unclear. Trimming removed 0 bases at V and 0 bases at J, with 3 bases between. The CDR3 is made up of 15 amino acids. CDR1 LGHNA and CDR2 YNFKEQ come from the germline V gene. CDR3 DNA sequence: TGTGCCAGCAGCCAAGAACACTCTGGGGCCAACGTCCTGACTTTC. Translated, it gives CASSQEHSGANVLTF.

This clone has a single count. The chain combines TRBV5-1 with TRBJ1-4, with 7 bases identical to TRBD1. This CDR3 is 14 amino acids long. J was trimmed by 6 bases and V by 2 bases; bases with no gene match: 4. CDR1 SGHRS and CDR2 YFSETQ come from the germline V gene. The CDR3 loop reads CASSFLGGDEKLFF. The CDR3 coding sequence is TGCGCCAGCAGCTTTCTAGGGGGCGATGAAAAACTGTTTTTT.

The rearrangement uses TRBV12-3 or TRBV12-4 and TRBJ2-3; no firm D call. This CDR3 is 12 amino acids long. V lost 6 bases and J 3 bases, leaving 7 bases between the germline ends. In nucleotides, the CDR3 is TGTGCCAGCAGGGTGTGGACAGATACGCAGTATTTT. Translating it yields CASRVWTDTQYF.

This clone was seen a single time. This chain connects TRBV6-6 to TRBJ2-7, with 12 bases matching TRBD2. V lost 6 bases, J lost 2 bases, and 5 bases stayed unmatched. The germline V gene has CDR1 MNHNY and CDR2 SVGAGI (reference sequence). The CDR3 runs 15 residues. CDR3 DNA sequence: TGTGCCAGCAGCCCACTAGCGGGGGGACCCTACGAGCAGTACTTC. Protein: CASSPLAGGPYEQYF.

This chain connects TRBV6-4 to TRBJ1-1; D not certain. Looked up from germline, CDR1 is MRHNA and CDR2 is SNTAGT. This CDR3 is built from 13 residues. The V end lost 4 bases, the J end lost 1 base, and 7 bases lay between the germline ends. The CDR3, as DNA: TGTGCCAGCAGTGCTACGGGGAACACTGAAGCTTTCTTT. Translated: CASSATGNTEAFF.

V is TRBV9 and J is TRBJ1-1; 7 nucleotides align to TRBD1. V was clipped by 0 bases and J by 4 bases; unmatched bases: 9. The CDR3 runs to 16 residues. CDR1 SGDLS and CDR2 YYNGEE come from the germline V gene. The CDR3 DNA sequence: TGTGCCAGCAGCGTAGGCCCCGAGCAGGGGGTCACTGAAGCTTTCTTT. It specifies CASSVGPEQGVTEAFF.

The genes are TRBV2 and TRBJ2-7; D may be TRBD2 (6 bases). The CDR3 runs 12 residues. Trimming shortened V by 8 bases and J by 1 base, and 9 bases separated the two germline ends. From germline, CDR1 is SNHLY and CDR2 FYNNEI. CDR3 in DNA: TGTGCCAGCTTGGAGGGGTCCTACGAGCAGTACTTC. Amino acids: CASLEGSYEQYF.

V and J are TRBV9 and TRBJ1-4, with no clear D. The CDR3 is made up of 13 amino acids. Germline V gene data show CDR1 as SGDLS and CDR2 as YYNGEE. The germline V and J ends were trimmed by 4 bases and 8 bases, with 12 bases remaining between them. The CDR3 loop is CASSPVSGEKLFF. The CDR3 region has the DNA TGTGCCAGCAGCCCAGTTAGCGGGGAAAAACTGTTTTTT.

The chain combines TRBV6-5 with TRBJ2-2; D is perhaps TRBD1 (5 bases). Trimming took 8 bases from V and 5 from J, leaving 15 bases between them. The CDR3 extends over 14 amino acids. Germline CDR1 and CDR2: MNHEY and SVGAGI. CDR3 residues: CASPRKGRTGELFF. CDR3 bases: TGTGCCAGCCCTCGGAAGGGGCGGACCGGGGAGCTGTTTTTT.

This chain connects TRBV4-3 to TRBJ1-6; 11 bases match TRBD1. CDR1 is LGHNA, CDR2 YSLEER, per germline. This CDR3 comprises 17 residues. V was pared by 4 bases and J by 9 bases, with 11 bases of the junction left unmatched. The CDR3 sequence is CASSLRTGGEDGSPLHF. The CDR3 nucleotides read TGCGCCAGCAGCCTTCGGACAGGGGGCGAAGACGGTTCACCCCTCCACTTT.

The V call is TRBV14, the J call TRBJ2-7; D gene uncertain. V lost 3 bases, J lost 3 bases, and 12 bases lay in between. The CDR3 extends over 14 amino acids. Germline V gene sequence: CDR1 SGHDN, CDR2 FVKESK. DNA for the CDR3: TGTGCCAGCAGCCAGTACGGGCGTCACTACGAGCAGTACTTC. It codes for CASSQYGRHYEQYF.

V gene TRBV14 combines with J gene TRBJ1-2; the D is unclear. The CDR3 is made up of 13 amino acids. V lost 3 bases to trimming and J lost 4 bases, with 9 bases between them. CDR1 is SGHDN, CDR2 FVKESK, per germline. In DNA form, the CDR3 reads TGTGCCAGCAGCCAGGGAAGTGCCTATGGCTACACCTTC. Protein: CASSQGSAYGYTF.

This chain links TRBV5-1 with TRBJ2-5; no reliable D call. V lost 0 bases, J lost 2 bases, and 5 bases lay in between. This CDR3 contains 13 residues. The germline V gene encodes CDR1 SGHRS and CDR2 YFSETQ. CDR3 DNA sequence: TGCGCCAGCAGCTTGGTTACTCAAGAGACCCAGTACTTC. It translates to CASSLVTQETQYF. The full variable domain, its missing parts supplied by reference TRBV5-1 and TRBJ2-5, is KAGVTQTPRYLIKTRGQQVTLSCSPISGHRSVSWYQQTPGQGLQFLFEYFSETQRNKGNFPGRFSGRQFSNSRSEMNVSTLELGDSALYLCASSLVTQETQYFGPGTRLLVL.

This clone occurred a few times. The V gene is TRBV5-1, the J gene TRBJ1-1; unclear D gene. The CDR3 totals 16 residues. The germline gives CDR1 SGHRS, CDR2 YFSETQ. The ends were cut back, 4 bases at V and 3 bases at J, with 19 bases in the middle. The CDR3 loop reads CASSRGNSVRDTEAFF. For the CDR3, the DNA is TGCGCCAGCAGCCGAGGGAATTCCGTAAGGGACACTGAAGCTTTCTTT.

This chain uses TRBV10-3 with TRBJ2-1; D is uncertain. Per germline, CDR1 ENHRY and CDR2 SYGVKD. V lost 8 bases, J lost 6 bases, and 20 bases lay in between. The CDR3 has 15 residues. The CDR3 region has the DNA TGTGCCATCGGCACACCCGGCCCCGCCGGCAATGAGCAGTTCTTC. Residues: CAIGTPGPAGNEQFF.

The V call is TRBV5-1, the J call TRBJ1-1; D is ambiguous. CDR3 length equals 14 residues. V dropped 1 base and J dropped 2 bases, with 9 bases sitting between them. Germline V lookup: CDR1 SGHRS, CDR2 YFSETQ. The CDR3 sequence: CASSLLEGNTEAFF. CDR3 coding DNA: TGCGCCAGCAGCTTGTTAGAGGGTAACACTGAAGCTTTCTTT.